A single sample gave rise to the 9 T cell receptor beta chains below, sequenced in a study of T cells of healthy individuals. TCRdb reanalysed the 5' RACE reads using MiXCR and keeps one entry per CDR3 protein. The table includes about 96,000 distinct CDR3 sequences, 17% detected once. Receptors were obtained from a human donor in good health.

The table lists this clonotype with a few counts. This sequence joins TRBV12-3 or TRBV12-4 and TRBJ2-5; a possible D gene is TRBD2 (6 bases). The CDR3 has 14 residues. V lost 8 bases and J 7 bases, leaving 20 bases between the germline ends. The CDR3 here is CASRRGGAPGTQYF. The CDR3 coding sequence is TGTGCCAGCCGAAGGGGCGGGGCCCCCGGGACCCAGTACTTC.

The genes are TRBV5-1 and TRBJ2-7, with a possible D match to TRBD2 (5 bases). Germline V gene lookup returns CDR1 SGHRS and CDR2 YFSETQ. V lost 1 base and J 3 bases, leaving 11 bases between the germline ends. This CDR3 spans 14 amino acids. This CDR3 is CASSLQEAVYEQYF. The DNA of the CDR3 is TGCGCCAGCAGCTTGCAGGAGGCGGTCTACGAGCAGTACTTC.

This clonotype was seen ten or more times. This chain uses TRBV20-1 with TRBJ2-3; the match to TRBD2 covers 8 bases. This CDR3 has 15 residues. The J segment lost 3 bases and the V segment lost 0 bases, leaving 5 bases of the junction unmatched. Per the germline V gene, CDR1 is DFQATT and CDR2 is SNEGSKA (reference sequence). As DNA, the CDR3 is TGCAGTGCTAGAGATTTTCGGGAGGGGACAGATACGCAGTATTTT. Translated: CSARDFREGTDTQYF.

This clonotype was recorded a few times. The chain joins TRBV7-6 to TRBJ1-3; weak D call: TRBD1 (5 bases). From germline, CDR1 is SGHVS and CDR2 FNYEAQ. The germline V and J ends were trimmed by 4 bases and 1 base, with 17 bases remaining between them. The CDR3 loop spans 17 amino acids. The CDR3 region is CASSYGRGPGSGNTIYF. CDR3 coding DNA: TGTGCCAGCAGCTACGGGCGGGGACCGGGGTCTGGAAACACCATATATTTT.

There are a few counts of this clonotype. For the CDR3, the DNA is TGTGCCAGCAGTGACGAACCAGCGGGGGTCACAGATACGCAGTATTTT. Translated: CASSDEPAGVTDTQYF. The rearrangement uses TRBV6-4 and TRBJ2-3; 8 bases are a match to TRBD2. J was trimmed by 2 bases and V by 2 bases; bases with no gene match: 6. Per the germline V gene, CDR1 is MRHNA and CDR2 is SNTAGT. This CDR3 is built from 16 residues.

The chain recombines TRBV6-2 or TRBV6-3 with TRBJ2-7; 7 nucleotides line up with TRBD1. V was pared by 6 bases and J by 1 base, with 3 bases of the junction left unmatched. The CDR3 is 13 amino acids. CDR1 and CDR2 (germline): MNHEY, SVGEGT. CDR3 region: CASSRGQSYEQYF. Here the CDR3 DNA reads TGTGCCAGCAGCCGGGGACAGTCCTACGAGCAGTACTTC.

This clonotype was observed many times. The chain recombines TRBV20-1 with TRBJ2-1, with TRBD2 matching over 13 bases. Germline trimming cut 3 bases from V and 8 bases from J; bases unmatched to any gene: 19. The CDR3 loop spans 19 amino acids. The germline V gene encodes CDR1 DFQATT and CDR2 SNEGSKA (reference sequence). The CDR3 DNA sequence: TGCAGTGCTAGTGCGCCACCCATACCCGGACTAGCGGGAGATGATGAGCAGTTCTTC. This sequence encodes CSASAPPIPGLAGDDEQFF.

The sample holds one count of this clonotype. The junction and the germline gene differ at one end; a read error may be behind it. The chain couples TRBV6-1 to TRBJ2-3, with D maybe TRBD2 (5 bases). CDR1 MNHNS and CDR2 SASEGT come from the germline V gene. The CDR3 has 15 residues. The CDR3 protein is CGSTPPAGSWDTQYF. CDR3 nucleotides: TGTGGCAGCACCCCCCCTGCGGGTTCATGGGATACGCAGTATTTT.

This chain connects TRBV6-5 to TRBJ1-2; D call uncertain. The CDR3 has 12 amino acids. Germline CDR1 MNHEY, CDR2 SVGAGI. Trimming stripped 6 bases from V and 5 bases from J, with 10 bases between. The CDR3 DNA is TGTGCCAGCAGAGACCACAGTTATGGCTACACCTTC. It specifies CASRDHSYGYTF.